This T cell receptor (beta chain) comes out of a study of blood T cell repertoires in COVID-19. In the original processing: Estimated nucleated cell counts came from reference gene primer amplification. The data were produced by immunoSEQ multiplex PCR, yet TCRdb's version contains in-frame clones alone and is incomplete. D and trimming were read from the DNA, whereas the V and J calls and clone size are those reported in that table. The top ten clones hold about 5% of a sample with 250,000 to 300,000 clones, roughly 80% of them seen once. In germline, CDR1 is KGHDR, CDR2 SFDVKD. After removal of 7 bases from V and 0 bases from J, the junction contained 5 bases not matched to a gene. This CDR3 has 14 amino acids. Assignment of participants to cohorts was predicated upon participant-reported clinical history. Exposed participants encountered a COVID-19 case during the 2 weeks preceding study entry.

The chain uses TRBV24-1 and TRBJ2-7, with 7 bases that match TRBD1. This sequence originates from a man aged 35-49 years who had been exposed to COVID-19. Sequenced sample: PBMCs or T cells enriched from blood (not recorded which). The CDR3 nucleotides read TGTGCCACCAGAGAGGGGACAGTCTCCTACGAGCAGTACTTC. Residues: CATREGTVSYEQYF.